The text below deals with one T cell receptor (beta chain). Data came from immunoSEQ multiplex PCR; TCRdb stores just in-frame clones and leaves some out. The profile shows roughly 300,000 clones, around 88% of them singletons. Germline loops: CDR1 LGHDT, CDR2 YNNKEL (reference sequence). V was clipped by 0 bases and J by 7 bases, with 12 bases between them. The CDR3 has 15 residues. These data come from a study of Ad26.COV2.S vaccination and SARS-CoV-2 variants. Study as a whole: Donor had been placed in the Ad26.COV2.S arm of the COV1001 trial.

Stated treatment: around 19 received Ad26.COV2.S at low or high dose, single or two shots; about five received placebo; per-sample allocation not given. It was on day 63 after the first vaccine or placebo injection that samples were taken. Material: peripheral blood, obtained in a trial of Ad26.COV2.S vaccine versus placebo. This clonotype was obtained from a person between 18 and 65 years old who received the Ad26.COV2.S COVID-19 vaccine or a placebo. This chain joins TRBV3-1 (or the pseudogene TRBV3-2) and TRBJ2-2; D call uncertain. The CDR3 nucleotides are TGTGCCAGCAGCCAAGATAGGCCGATCCTCGGGGAGCTGTTTTTT. Residues: CASSQDRPILGELFF.